The next 14 T cell receptor beta chains were all read from a single sample in a study of cytomegalovirus exposure and HLA in healthy donors. PCR employed 60 Vbeta and 13 Jbeta primers. Repertoires were generated with immunoSEQ multiplex PCR, while TCRdb's copy carries only in-frame clones and drops some. Of some 140,000 clones listed, 60% to 75% are singletons. Source material: PBMCs. These receptors all come from a human donor in good health.

The table lists this clone with a few counts. The gene calls are TRBV7-6 and TRBJ2-5, with D perhaps TRBD2 (6 bases). The CDR3 consists of 13 residues. V lost 7 bases and J lost 5, with 14 bases in between. CDR1 SGHVS and CDR2 FNYEAQ come from the germline V gene. The CDR3 here is CASTQAGRETQYF. The DNA for the CDR3 is TGTGCCAGCACCCAAGCGGGCAGGGAGACCCAGTACTTC.

This clone came up a few times. The CDR3: CASSWTPDNEQFF. CDR3 DNA sequence: TGTGCCAGCAGCTGGACTCCTGACAATGAGCAGTTCTTC. The chain uses TRBV6-6 and TRBJ2-1; a possible D gene is TRBD2 (5 bases). From germline, CDR1 is MNHNY and CDR2 SVGAGI (reference sequence). The CDR3 contains 13 residues. Trimming pared 6 bases from V and 5 bases from J, leaving 11 bases between.

This chain joins TRBV18 and TRBJ2-4; D remains ambiguous. CDR1 is KGHSH, CDR2 LQKENI, per germline. V lost 3 bases to trimming and J lost 0 bases, with 9 bases between them. CDR3 length: 15 residues. CDR3 in DNA: TGTGCCAGCTCACCGGGTAGACTAGCCAAAAACATTCAGTACTTC. Protein: CASSPGRLAKNIQYF.

This chain uses TRBV18 with TRBJ2-1; TRBD1 aligns across 9 bases. Unmatched junction bases numbered 11, after V lost 4 bases and J lost 7 bases. Per germline, CDR1 KGHSH and CDR2 LQKENI. This CDR3 comprises 16 residues. This CDR3 is CASSLGTGSPENEQFF. The CDR3 DNA sequence: TGTGCCAGCTCACTAGGGACAGGGAGCCCTGAAAATGAGCAGTTCTTC.

The chain employs TRBV5-1 and TRBJ2-1, with TRBD2 matching 13 bases. V trimming: 4 bases; J trimming: 15 bases; junction bases outside the gene matches: 10. CDR1 is SGHRS, CDR2 YFSETQ, per germline. This CDR3 comprises 14 residues. The CDR3 bases are TGCGCCAGCAGCCAAGGGACTAGCGGGGCTTTCCCGTTCTTC. Encoded protein: CASSQGTSGAFPFF.

This sequence joins TRBV6-5 and TRBJ2-3; D gene ambiguous. The CDR3 extends over 12 amino acids. V lost 2 bases and J lost 8, with 8 bases in between. The V gene's germline CDR1 is MNHEY and CDR2 SVGAGI. This CDR3 is CASSYLSGTQYF. In DNA, the CDR3 is TGTGCCAGCAGTTACCTATCGGGTACGCAGTATTTT.

In this sample, this clone turned up a few times. The chain carries TRBV4-3 and TRBJ1-6; possibly TRBD1 for D (6 bases). The V end lost 1 base, the J end lost 9 bases, and 13 bases lay between the germline ends. In germline, CDR1 is LGHNA, CDR2 YSLEER. The CDR3 totals 15 residues. CDR3 protein: CASSQVAVRGSPLHF. CDR3 sequence (DNA): TGCGCCAGCAGCCAAGTGGCAGTCAGGGGTTCACCCCTCCACTTT.

The chain recombines TRBV4-1 with TRBJ2-1; 12 bases match TRBD2. CDR3 length: 20 amino acids. With 7 bases clipped from V and 5 bases from J, the junction kept 21 bases outside the gene matches. CDR1 and CDR2 (germline): MGHRA, YSYEKL. The DNA of the CDR3 is TGCGCCAGCACCCCAGGTGGACTAGCGGGGAGCCGCGGAAAGGACAATGAGCAGTTCTTC. This sequence encodes CASTPGGLAGSRGKDNEQFF.

The chain joins TRBV7-9 to TRBJ2-5, with 7 bases identical to TRBD1. The ends lost 4 bases at V and 5 bases at J; junction bases unmatched: 7. The germline V gene has CDR1 SEHNR and CDR2 FQNEAQ (reference sequence). The CDR3 has 14 residues. CDR3 protein: CASSYDRDLETQYF. CDR3 sequence (DNA): TGTGCCAGCAGCTACGACAGGGATTTGGAGACCCAGTACTTC.

This clone has more than one count but fewer than ten. V gene TRBV28 combines with J gene TRBJ1-5; TRBD1 agrees at 10 bases. Germline lookup yields CDR1 MDHEN and CDR2 SYDVKM. The CDR3 totals 14 residues. Losses at the gene ends were 6 bases for V and 7 bases for J; bases not matched to a gene: 6. The CDR3 DNA reads as TGTGCCAGCAGCAGGGGACAGGGGAGCCAGCCCCAGCATTTT. Amino acid sequence: CASSRGQGSQPQHF.

The V and J genes are TRBV19 and TRBJ2-7; D is unclear. CDR3 length: 11 amino acids. Germline V gene data show CDR1 as LNHDA and CDR2 as SQIVND (reference sequence). V was cut by 5 bases and J by 4 bases, with 6 bases left in between. CDR3: CASSDRYEQYF. CDR3 sequence (DNA): TGTGCCAGTAGTGATAGATACGAGCAGTACTTC.

This clone was detected once. The chain is built from TRBV7-2 and TRBJ2-1; D perhaps matches TRBD2 (6 bases). The CDR3 is 16 residues long. The V and J ends lost 3 bases and 3 bases respectively, with 15 bases between them. The V gene's germline CDR1 is SGHTA and CDR2 FQGNSA. The DNA of the CDR3 is TGTGCCAGCAGCTTGGGGCCCCACGGGGGCTACAATGAGCAGTTCTTC. Its translation: CASSLGPHGGYNEQFF.

The chain has TRBV19 and TRBJ2-2; 7 bases are a match to TRBD1. The CDR3 has 13 residues. CDR1 is LNHDA and CDR2 is SQIVND in the germline V gene (reference sequence). The junction had 3 bases not matched to a gene; V was cut back by 6 bases and J by 5 bases. The CDR3 DNA reads as TGTGCCAGTAGACCGACAGGGACCGGGGAGCTGTTTTTT. It yields the protein CASRPTGTGELFF.

The chain uses TRBV29-1 and TRBJ2-1; D is unresolved. Germline-derived CDR1 and CDR2 are SQVTM and ANQGSEA. Trimming pared 5 bases from V and 4 bases from J, leaving 21 bases between. This CDR3 spans 16 amino acids. The CDR3 coding sequence is TGCAGCGTTTACCTCCGGGTTTTCCCGGTATACAATGAGCAGTTCTTC. It translates to CSVYLRVFPVYNEQFF.